The present T cell receptor beta chain was sequenced within a study of lymphopenia after photon versus proton radiotherapy. The method was immunoSEQ multiplex PCR; TCRdb's version includes in-frame clones alone and lacks a portion of them. The data show some 26,000 clones, about four fifths seen once. In germline, CDR1 is LGHNA, CDR2 YNFKEQ. V was cut by 0 bases and J by 3 bases, with 11 bases left in between. CDR3 length: 15 residues. This TCR derives from a woman between 45 and 65 years old with pancreatic cancer. This chain connects TRBV4-2 to TRBJ1-1; no definite D call. The specimen comprised peripheral blood, sampled from a patient treated with photon-based radiotherapy. The CDR3 nucleotides are TGTGCCAGCAGCCAAGATCGGGCGGGTGACACTGAAGCTTTCTTT. It encodes CASSQDRAGDTEAFF.